Each of the 27 T cell receptor beta chains below was sequenced from the same sample in a study of cytomegalovirus exposure and HLA in healthy donors. In the PCR, 60 Vbeta and 13 Jbeta primers were used. Assay used: immunoSEQ multiplex PCR; TCRdb lists only in-frame clones, some missing. The sample lists 100,000 to 150,000 clones, roughly 80% occurring once. The specimen sequenced was PBMCs. These receptors all stem from a boy aged 10-17 years in good health and CMV-seronegative.

This clone has just a few counts. The J gene is TRBJ1-2, the V gene TRBV6-5; TRBD1 matches 10 bases. This CDR3 has 14 residues. The germline CDR1 and CDR2 sequences are MNHEY and SVGAGI. The V segment lost 6 bases and the J segment 4 bases; nucleotides outside the gene matches: 5. CDR3 region: CASSRTGGTYGYTF. The CDR3 DNA sequence: TGTGCCAGCAGCAGGACAGGGGGAACCTATGGCTACACCTTC.

CDR3 region: CASSGEGTYEQYF. The CDR3 DNA sequence: TGTGCCAGTTCTGGGGAGGGGACCTACGAGCAGTACTTC. The rearrangement joins TRBV25-1 to TRBJ2-7, with TRBD2 matching over 7 bases. J lost 2 bases, V lost 9 bases, and 7 bases had no gene match. In germline, CDR1 is MGHDK, CDR2 SYGVNS. The CDR3 length is 13 residues.

This sequence joins TRBV2 and TRBJ2-7, with D perhaps matching TRBD2 (6 bases). The CDR3 has 16 residues. Looked up from germline, CDR1 is SNHLY and CDR2 is FYNNEI. The germline V and J ends were trimmed by 4 bases and 0 bases, with 16 bases remaining between them. CDR3 bases: TGTGCCAGCAGTGGGTTTAGCGGTCTGATCTCCTACGAGCAGTACTTC. It yields the protein CASSGFSGLISYEQYF.

The V call is TRBV10-1, the J call TRBJ2-6; TRBD1 matches at 7 bases. Germline trimming cut 7 bases from V and 0 bases from J; bases unmatched to any gene: 18. CDR3 length equals 20 residues. Germline-derived CDR1 and CDR2 are WNHNN and SYGVQD (reference sequence). The CDR3 sequence: CASKFSGQHKKVSGANVLTF. In DNA form, the CDR3 reads TGCGCCAGCAAGTTCTCGGGACAGCACAAAAAAGTCTCTGGGGCCAACGTCCTGACTTTC.

This clone was seen only a few times. The V call is TRBV30, the J call TRBJ1-1; TRBD1 is a possible D gene (5 bases). The V end was cut by 4 bases, the J end by 0 bases, with 9 bases between. This CDR3 is built from 13 residues. Germline-derived CDR1 and CDR2 are GTSNPN and SVGIG (reference sequence). CDR3 sequence reads: CAWTGGLNTEAFF. In nucleotides, the CDR3 is TGTGCCTGGACGGGGGGACTGAACACTGAAGCTTTCTTT. The full variable domain, completed using reference TRBV30 and TRBJ1-1, is SQTIHQWPATLVQPVGSPLSLECTVEGTSNPNLYWYRQAAGRGLQLLFYSVGIGQISSEVPQNLSASRPQDRQFILSSKKLLLSDSGFYLCAWTGGLNTEAFFGQGTRLTVV.

CDR3 DNA: TGTGCCAGCAGTTATCTCTCGGGTAGCGGGAGTTCAGATACGCAGTATTTT. Its protein product is CASSYLSGSGSSDTQYF. The V and J genes are TRBV11-2 and TRBJ2-3; TRBD2 agrees at 9 bases. Trimming removed 6 bases from V and 4 bases from J; junction bases left unmatched: 14. The germline CDR1 and CDR2 sequences are SGHAT and FQNNGV. CDR3 length: 17 amino acids.

The gene calls are TRBV6-1 and TRBJ2-1; 7 nucleotides align to TRBD2. CDR1 and CDR2 from the germline V gene are MNHNS and SASEGT. J lost 5 bases, V lost 3 bases, and 7 bases had no gene match. The length of the CDR3 is 15 residues. CDR3 sequence (DNA): TGTGCCAGCAGTGAGGGGCGGGAGTCCCACAATGAGCAGTTCTTC. Translating it yields CASSEGRESHNEQFF.

The CDR3 nucleotides are TGCAGCGTTGCCTCACTAGCGGGAGGGCAAAGGTATGGCGAGCAGTACTTC. The encoded protein is CSVASLAGGQRYGEQYF. This sequence joins TRBV29-1 and TRBJ2-7, with 13 positions matching TRBD2. This CDR3 contains 17 residues. Losses at the gene ends were 4 bases for V and 6 bases for J; bases not matched to a gene: 15. CDR1 SQVTM and CDR2 ANQGSEA come from the germline V gene.

V usage is TRBV2 and J usage is TRBJ2-7; 8 bases match TRBD1. The CDR3 runs to 14 residues. CDR1 and CDR2 (germline): SNHLY, FYNNEI. Trimming took 8 bases from V and 3 from J; bases not matched to a gene: 9. CDR3: CASDPGTGRYEQYF. The CDR3 DNA reads as TGTGCCAGCGATCCCGGGACAGGCCGCTACGAGCAGTACTTC.

The chain combines TRBV7-9 with TRBJ2-1; no definite D call. The length of the CDR3 is 13 residues. CDR1 SEHNR and CDR2 FQNEAQ come from the germline V gene (reference sequence). Trimming took off 4 bases at V and 6 bases at J, with 10 bases between the two ends. As DNA, the CDR3 is TGTGCCAGCAGCTACGCGACACGCAATGAGCAGTTCTTC. As protein: CASSYATRNEQFF.

The chain couples TRBV9 to TRBJ2-5; 8 bases match TRBD2. After removal of 3 bases from V and 1 base from J, the junction contained 5 bases not matched to a gene. The CDR3 covers 15 residues. Germline-derived CDR1 and CDR2 are SGDLS and YYNGEE. DNA for the CDR3: TGTGCCAGCAGCGGAACCGGGACTAGCCAAGAGACCCAGTACTTC. It is translated as CASSGTGTSQETQYF. The full variable domain, completed using reference TRBV9 and TRBJ2-5, is DSGVTQTPKHLITATGQRVTLRCSPRSGDLSVYWYQQSLDQGLQFLIQYYNGEERAKGNILERFSAQQFPDLHSELNLSSLELGDSALYFCASSGTGTSQETQYFGPGTRLLVL.

This chain connects TRBV6-6 to TRBJ2-3, with 11 positions matching TRBD2. The trim removed 6 bases at V and 9 bases at J, leaving 11 bases unmatched. Germline values: CDR1 MNHNY, CDR2 SVGAGI (reference sequence). The CDR3 covers 15 residues. The CDR3: CASSPLAGAKGTQYF. Here the CDR3 DNA reads TGTGCCAGCAGCCCACTAGCGGGAGCGAAGGGGACGCAGTATTTT.

The J gene is TRBJ1-2, the V gene TRBV30; D unresolved. Germline V gene data show CDR1 as GTSNPN and CDR2 as SVGIG (reference sequence). V lost 2 bases, J lost 8 bases, and 18 bases lay in between. The CDR3 length is 14 residues. Here the CDR3 reads CAWSNQRGREGYTF. CDR3 coding DNA: TGTGCCTGGAGTAATCAACGGGGTCGGGAGGGCTACACCTTC.

The rearrangement links TRBV29-1 to TRBJ2-1; D perhaps matches TRBD2 (5 bases). The CDR3 consists of 13 residues. Germline V gene data show CDR1 as SQVTM and CDR2 as ANQGSEA. V shed 5 bases and J shed 5 bases, with 13 bases lying between them. The CDR3 here is CSVRSGIDNEQFF. DNA for the CDR3: TGCAGCGTTAGGAGCGGCATCGACAATGAGCAGTTCTTC.

The chain employs TRBV19 and TRBJ2-1, with TRBD2 matching 12 bases. V gave up 7 bases and J gave up 6 bases; unmatched junction bases: 4. Germline V gene sequence: CDR1 LNHDA, CDR2 SQIVND (reference sequence). The length of the CDR3 is 14 residues. CDR3 in amino acids: CASMGLAGVNEQFF. The CDR3, as DNA: TGTGCCAGTATGGGACTAGCGGGCGTCAATGAGCAGTTCTTC. Variable domain in full (rest from reference TRBV19 and TRBJ2-1): DGGITQSPKYLFRKEGQNVTLSCEQNLNHDAMYWYRQDPGQGLRLIYYSQIVNDFQKGDIAEGYSVSREKKESFPLTVTSAQKNPTAFYLCASMGLAGVNEQFFGPGTRLTVL.

CDR3 amino acids: CATSLPQQKVPKTEQGAGDEQFF. The CDR3 coding sequence is TGTGCCACCAGCTTGCCCCAGCAAAAGGTACCCAAGACCGAACAGGGGGCTGGAGATGAGCAGTTCTTC. The chain couples TRBV15 to TRBJ2-1; 9 bases line up with TRBD1. The CDR3 consists of 23 residues. V was clipped by 5 bases and J by 8 bases; unmatched bases: 34. CDR1 is LNHNV and CDR2 is YYDKDF in the germline V gene (reference sequence).

This chain connects TRBV4-1 to TRBJ1-1; D call uncertain. Germline CDR1 is MGHRA and CDR2 is YSYEKL. This CDR3 is 14 amino acids long. The V end was cut by 3 bases, the J end by 4 bases, with 12 bases between. The CDR3 here is CASSHPGRGTEAFF. The CDR3 bases are TGCGCCAGCAGCCACCCCGGGAGAGGCACTGAAGCTTTCTTT.

This chain links TRBV7-2 with TRBJ1-1; D not certain. This CDR3 region has 13 residues. Germline loops: CDR1 SGHTA, CDR2 FQGNSA. The germline V and J ends were trimmed by 4 bases and 1 base, with 7 bases remaining between them. The CDR3 loop reads CASSWGGNTEAFF. The CDR3 DNA sequence: TGTGCCAGCAGCTGGGGAGGGAACACTGAAGCTTTCTTT.

This chain joins TRBV25-1 and TRBJ1-1; D is uncertain. CDR3 length: 16 residues. CDR1 is MGHDK, CDR2 SYGVNS, per germline. V lost 5 bases, J lost 1 base, and 17 bases lay in between. The CDR3 is CASSSLKMGENTEAFF. The CDR3 DNA reads TGTGCCAGCAGTTCCTTAAAGATGGGAGAGAACACTGAAGCTTTCTTT.

This clone was seen more than once but under ten times. This sequence joins TRBV7-9 and TRBJ2-3; 7 bases match TRBD2. The germline V gene encodes CDR1 SEHNR and CDR2 FQNEAQ (reference sequence). The CDR3 is 16 residues long. The trim removed 2 bases at V and 5 bases at J, leaving 10 bases unmatched. CDR3 sequence (DNA): TGTGCCAGCAGCTTAATAGGCGGCGGGAGAGAAGATACGCAGTATTTT. This codes for CASSLIGGGREDTQYF.

This chain connects TRBV5-1 to TRBJ2-2; D is possibly TRBD2 (6 bases). Germline assignment: CDR1 SGHRS and CDR2 YFSETQ. This CDR3 comprises 14 residues. With 0 bases removed from V and 6 bases from J, the gap between germline ends came to 9 bases. The CDR3 sequence: CASSLVGEAGELFF. The CDR3, as DNA: TGCGCCAGCAGCTTGGTAGGGGAGGCCGGGGAGCTGTTTTTT.

The rearrangement links TRBV6-4 to TRBJ2-4; 7 bases align to TRBD2. V dropped 3 bases and J dropped 6; count of bases not matched to a gene: 5. This CDR3 has 14 residues. Germline V gene data show CDR1 as MRHNA and CDR2 as SNTAGT. The DNA for the CDR3 is TGTGCCAGCAGTGAAGATGCTAGCGGAAACATTCAGTACTTC. This sequence encodes CASSEDASGNIQYF.

The J gene is TRBJ2-5, the V gene TRBV6-6; D not certain. CDR1 and CDR2 from the germline V gene are MNHNY and SVGAGI (reference sequence). V was cut by 4 bases and J by 4 bases, with 10 bases left in between. The CDR3 loop spans 13 amino acids. The CDR3 reads CASSSERGETQYF. The CDR3 DNA reads TGTGCCAGCAGTTCAGAGCGTGGAGAGACCCAGTACTTC.

The table lists this clone with a few counts. The gene calls are TRBV4-2 and TRBJ2-7, with 9 bases that match TRBD2. After removal of 0 bases from V and 2 bases from J, the junction contained 5 bases not matched to a gene. The germline V gene has CDR1 LGHNA and CDR2 YNFKEQ. The CDR3 has 16 amino acids. The CDR3 DNA sequence: TGTGCCAGCAGCCAAGATTCGACTAGCGGTACCTACGAGCAGTACTTC. Translation gives CASSQDSTSGTYEQYF.

V gene TRBV15 combines with J gene TRBJ2-3, with D perhaps TRBD1 (6 bases). The V and J ends lost 1 base and 0 bases respectively, with 11 bases between them. Germline V lookup: CDR1 LNHNV, CDR2 YYDKDF (reference sequence). The CDR3 covers 16 residues. The CDR3 DNA reads TGTGCCACCAGCAGAGGGGGGCGCGGAAGCACAGATACGCAGTATTTT. This translates into CATSRGGRGSTDTQYF.

This clone showed up just a few times. The chain recombines TRBV6-6 with TRBJ2-7; the D gene is possibly TRBD2 (5 bases). Trimming removed 3 bases from V and 6 bases from J, with 9 bases in between. Germline-derived CDR1 and CDR2 are MNHNY and SVGAGI (reference sequence). CDR3 size: 12 residues. CDR3 bases: TGTGCCAGCAGTTATCTAGCTCGCGAGCAGTACTTC. Encoded protein: CASSYLAREQYF.

This chain joins TRBV30 and TRBJ1-1; D perhaps matches TRBD1 (6 bases). Deletions cut 0 bases from V and 5 bases from J, with 13 bases between. Germline V gene data show CDR1 as GTSNPN and CDR2 as SVGIG (reference sequence). CDR3 size: 14 residues. The CDR3 reads CAWSVRGAQTEAFF. The DNA of the CDR3 is TGTGCCTGGAGTGTACGGGGGGCGCAAACTGAAGCTTTCTTT.